The 20 T cell receptor beta chains reported below all come from one sample, sequenced in a study of T cell responses to AZD1222 COVID-19 vaccine. The table came from immunoSEQ multiplex PCR; TCRdb's copy has only in-frame clones and leaves some out. Counted here are roughly 130,000 clones, 88% occurring once; the ten biggest clones make up over 6.5%. The material was peripheral blood, obtained on day 0 of AZD1222 vaccination. These receptors were taken from an adult in good health.

V usage is TRBV19 and J usage is TRBJ2-7, with TRBD1 identical over 10 bases. The CDR3 sequence is 15 residues long. Germline lookup yields CDR1 LNHDA and CDR2 SQIVND (reference sequence). V lost 5 bases and J lost 6; bases outside the gene matches: 10. This CDR3 is CASSDLPGQGLEQYF. The CDR3 DNA sequence: TGTGCCAGTAGTGACTTACCGGGACAGGGGCTCGAGCAGTACTTC.

The CDR3 region is CASGLVLGQGVSTEAFF. The CDR3 DNA reads TGTGCTAGTGGTTTGGTACTAGGGCAGGGGGTGAGCACTGAAGCTTTCTTT. The J gene is TRBJ1-1, the V gene TRBV12-5; 7 nucleotides align to TRBD1. This CDR3 is built from 17 residues. V trimming: 0 bases; J trimming: 4 bases; junction bases outside the gene matches: 11. Germline CDR1 LGHNT, CDR2 FRNRAP.

The chain uses TRBV28 and TRBJ1-2; no definite D call. Germline V CDR1 and CDR2: MDHEN, SYDVKM. Trimming took 7 bases from V and 8 from J, leaving 17 bases between them. This CDR3 has 13 residues. CDR3 nucleotide sequence: TGTGCCAGCACTGTCCTCCAAAGTGGGGGCTACACCTTC. This encodes CASTVLQSGGYTF.

The CDR3 region is CAITGTRDNSPLHF. The CDR3 DNA follows: TGTGCCATCACCGGTACAAGGGACAATTCACCCCTCCACTTT. The V gene is TRBV10-3, the J gene TRBJ1-6; the D gene is possibly TRBD1 (5 bases). V was cut by 7 bases and J by 7 bases, with 14 bases left in between. Germline V gene data show CDR1 as ENHRY and CDR2 as SYGVKD. The CDR3 runs to 14 residues.

This chain links TRBV7-8 with TRBJ1-6, with D possibly matching TRBD1 (6 bases). The length of the CDR3 is 14 residues. V gave up 1 base and J gave up 7 bases, with 8 bases separating them. CDR1 is SGHVS and CDR2 is FQNEAQ in the germline V gene. CDR3: CASSLGDTNSPLHF. The CDR3 nucleotides are TGTGCCAGCAGCTTAGGGGACACAAATTCACCCCTCCACTTT.

The chain joins TRBV19 to TRBJ1-2; 9 bases align to TRBD1. Germline V gene data show CDR1 as LNHDA and CDR2 as SQIVND (reference sequence). The CDR3 contains 16 residues. V lost 3 bases and J lost 4; bases outside the gene matches: 9. The CDR3 is CASSMAGQGDLYGYTF. For the CDR3, the DNA is TGTGCCAGTAGTATGGCGGGACAGGGCGATCTCTATGGCTACACCTTC.

The V gene is TRBV6-5, the J gene TRBJ1-3, with D unclear. From germline, CDR1 is MNHEY and CDR2 SVGAGI. This CDR3 has 14 residues. The V and J ends lost 6 bases and 1 base respectively, with 10 bases between them. The CDR3 DNA reads as TGTGCCAGCAGCTTCGCGGGTTCTGGAAACACCATATATTTT. Its protein product is CASSFAGSGNTIYF.

The J gene is TRBJ1-3, the V gene TRBV9; D unresolved. Trimming pared 0 bases from V and 1 base from J, leaving 8 bases between. The CDR3 runs to 15 residues. The V gene's germline CDR1 is SGDLS and CDR2 YYNGEE. The CDR3 nucleotides are TGTGCCAGCAGCGTAGGGGGTTTATCTGGAAACACCATATATTTT. It yields the protein CASSVGGLSGNTIYF.

In its sample, this clone was seen a few times. V usage is TRBV30 and J usage is TRBJ2-7; D is undetermined. Germline values: CDR1 GTSNPN, CDR2 SVGIG (reference sequence). V was shortened by 2 bases and J by 7 bases, with 9 bases between the two germline ends. The length of the CDR3 is 11 residues. CDR3 in amino acids: CAWSLQREQYF. CDR3 nucleotide sequence: TGTGCCTGGAGTCTACAACGTGAGCAGTACTTC.

The gene calls are TRBV6-4 and TRBJ1-1; a weak D match, TRBD1 (6 bases). V was cut by 2 bases and J by 2 bases, with 9 bases left in between. Germline CDR1 MRHNA, CDR2 SNTAGT. This CDR3 is 14 amino acids long. The CDR3 nucleotides are TGTGCCAGCAGTGACGGGACAAGCAACACTGAAGCTTTCTTT. Its translation: CASSDGTSNTEAFF.

This CDR3 is CASSESTRVGSPLHF. In DNA, the CDR3 is TGTGCCAGCAGTGAATCGACCAGGGTTGGTTCACCCCTCCACTTT. The chain joins TRBV6-1 to TRBJ1-6; D is possibly TRBD1 (5 bases). Trimming took off 2 bases at V and 9 bases at J, with 14 bases between the two ends. The CDR3 totals 15 residues. Germline CDR1 MNHNS, CDR2 SASEGT.

This rearrangement joins TRBV6-1 to TRBJ1-3; D not certain. CDR3 length equals 17 residues. In germline, CDR1 is MNHNS, CDR2 SASEGT. Trimming shortened V by 4 bases and J by 2 bases, and 18 bases separated the two germline ends. The CDR3 spells CASSARAAKGTGNTIYF. CDR3 nucleotide sequence: TGTGCCAGCAGTGCGAGGGCCGCAAAAGGCACTGGAAACACCATATATTTT.

This chain links TRBV1 with TRBJ2-7; the table gives TRBD1 as D, unverified against the DNA. TRBV1 is termed a pseudogene. This CDR3 has 12 amino acids. This CDR3 is CTSSHVQGEQYF. As DNA, the CDR3 is TGCACCAGCAGCCATGTACAGGGCGAGCAGTACTTC.

The V and J genes are TRBV5-8 and TRBJ2-5; tentatively, D is TRBD1 or TRBD2 (6 bases each). CDR1 SGHTS and CDR2 YDEGEE come from the germline V gene. The ends were cut back, 0 bases at V and 3 bases at J, with 15 bases in the middle. The CDR3 totals 16 residues. The CDR3 DNA reads TGTGCCAGCAGCTTGGTAGGGGGGAAAGTTAAAGAGACCCAGTACTTC. It codes for CASSLVGGKVKETQYF. Together with reference TRBV5-8 and TRBJ2-5, the CDR3 gives the full variable domain: EAGVTQSPTHLIKTRGQQATLRCSPISGHTSVYWYQQALGLGLQFLLWYDEGEERNRGNFPPRFSGRQFPNYSSELNVNALELEDSALYLCASSLVGGKVKETQYFGPGTRLLVL.

CDR3 region: CASSYGLAAGRDTGELFF. Written as DNA, the CDR3 is TGTGCCAGCAGTTACGGACTAGCGGCCGGAAGGGACACCGGGGAGCTGTTTTTT. This sequence joins TRBV6-2 or TRBV6-3 and TRBJ2-2, with 10 nucleotides matching TRBD2. CDR3 length: 18 residues. Trimming removed 2 bases from V and 3 bases from J; junction bases left unmatched: 9. Germline V gene data show CDR1 as MNHEY and CDR2 as SVGEGT.

The chain uses TRBV6-5 and TRBJ2-7, with D tentatively TRBD1 (6 bases). Germline CDR1 and CDR2: MNHEY and SVGAGI. Trimming removed 8 bases at V and 5 bases at J, with 19 bases between. CDR3 size: 14 residues. CDR3 DNA: TGTGCCAGCCAGACAGGAGGCCCCCTCCACGAGCAGTACTTC. Translating gives CASQTGGPLHEQYF.

V gene TRBV4-1 combines with J gene TRBJ2-2, with TRBD2 identical over 13 bases. This CDR3 comprises 17 residues. Germline CDR1 reads MGHRA; CDR2 reads YSYEKL. J lost 5 bases, V lost 2 bases, and 5 bases had no gene match. The CDR3 protein is CASSQTSGRAQTGELFF. CDR3 sequence (DNA): TGCGCCAGCAGCCAAACTAGCGGGAGGGCCCAAACCGGGGAGCTGTTTTTT.

The V call is TRBV3-1 (or the pseudogene TRBV3-2), the J call TRBJ2-7; D gene unclear. This CDR3 has 13 amino acids. V was shortened by 3 bases and J by 0 bases, with 6 bases between the two germline ends. CDR1 is LGHDT, CDR2 YNNKEL, per germline (reference sequence). The CDR3 DNA reads as TGTGCCAGCAGCCACTTGTACTCCTACGAGCAGTACTTC. Residues: CASSHLYSYEQYF.

The rearrangement links TRBV18 to TRBJ2-7; D may correspond to TRBD1 or TRBD2 (6 bases each). Trimming took 0 bases from V and 7 from J, leaving 13 bases between them. In germline, CDR1 is KGHSH, CDR2 LQKENI. The CDR3 spans 14 residues. Written as DNA, the CDR3 is TGTGCCAGCTCACCACCAGGGGGGCCTCGTGAGCAGTACTTC. Translation gives CASSPPGGPREQYF.

The CDR3 here is CASSLAGSLNYEQYF. DNA for the CDR3: TGCGCCAGCAGCTTGGCAGGGTCCTTAAACTACGAGCAGTACTTC. This chain links TRBV5-1 with TRBJ2-7; TRBD1 is a possible D gene (5 bases). Trimming cost V 0 bases and J 3 bases, with 13 bases left between them. Germline CDR1 reads SGHRS; CDR2 reads YFSETQ. The CDR3 totals 15 residues.